The rows below give T cell receptor beta chains drawn from one sample of a study of blood T cell repertoires in COVID-19. Some clones are missing from TCRdb's copy, which holds only in-frame ones; the method was immunoSEQ multiplex PCR. Of about 300,000 clones listed, approximately 84% were seen once; the top ten hold around 4%. The source material was PBMCs or T cells enriched from blood (not recorded which). Receptors were obtained from a man in his thirties or forties who had recovered from COVID-19. Both conserved end residues are trimmed from each CDR3. Fields, in order: J gene, V gene, CDR3 protein.

J gene: TRBJ1-5; V gene: TRBV3-1/TRBV3-2; CDR3 protein: ASSQDLDSNQPQH
J gene: TRBJ2-3; V gene: TRBV7-6; CDR3 protein: ASSLSGEVGGDTQY
J gene: TRBJ1-6; V gene: TRBV28; CDR3 protein: ASSLGGLAYNSPLH
J gene: TRBJ2-5; V gene: TRBV11-3; CDR3 protein: ASSLGGSGTQY
J gene: TRBJ2-3; V gene: TRBV5-1; CDR3 protein: ASRPAAGVSTDTQY
J gene: TRBJ2-1; V gene: TRBV6-5; CDR3 protein: ASSPGGAGGEQF
J gene: TRBJ1-2; V gene: TRBV12-5; CDR3 protein: ASGLAQDRGCT
J gene: TRBJ1-4; V gene: TRBV7-8; CDR3 protein: ASSFQGGAEKLF
J gene: TRBJ2-5; V gene: TRBV4-2; CDR3 protein: ASSQVRGGWETQY
J gene: TRBJ2-3; V gene: TRBV5-1; CDR3 protein: ASSLEGQGIGDTQY
J gene: TRBJ2-7; V gene: TRBV5-6; CDR3 protein: ASSFSSGGSYEQY
J gene: TRBJ2-3; V gene: TRBV2; CDR3 protein: ASVPAGSTDTQY
J gene: TRBJ1-4; V gene: TRBV10-3; CDR3 protein: AISESTNNEKLF
J gene: TRBJ1-2; V gene: TRBV6-1; CDR3 protein: ASSEGTGLYGYT
J gene: TRBJ1-5; V gene: TRBV27; CDR3 protein: ASSSPGENQPQH
J gene: TRBJ2-5; V gene: TRBV7-8; CDR3 protein: ASRQAGGETQY
J gene: TRBJ1-5; V gene: TRBV7-2; CDR3 protein: ASSLQGRNQPQH
J gene: TRBJ2-7; V gene: TRBV11-2; CDR3 protein: ASSLSGGVYEQY
J gene: TRBJ1-1; V gene: TRBV6-5; CDR3 protein: ASSYSMERREAF
J gene: TRBJ1-2; V gene: TRBV19; CDR3 protein: ASSIETGAYGYT
J gene: TRBJ1-2; V gene: TRBV6-1; CDR3 protein: ASSDSRQGIYGYT
J gene: TRBJ2-1; V gene: TRBV10-1; CDR3 protein: ASSESPPDSGRYNEQF
J gene: TRBJ1-2; V gene: TRBV3-1/TRBV3-2; CDR3 protein: ASSQGPGVVGYT
J gene: TRBJ1-5; V gene: TRBV28; CDR3 protein: ASNPRGMQPQH
J gene: TRBJ2-1; V gene: TRBV5-4; CDR3 protein: ASSSHTGTSGRYEQF
J gene: TRBJ1-4; V gene: TRBV18; CDR3 protein: ASSNLAGKANEKLF
J gene: TRBJ1-1; V gene: TRBV6-5; CDR3 protein: ASTIGRRGGTEAF
J gene: TRBJ2-2; V gene: TRBV10-1; CDR3 protein: ASSESGTGDPTGELF
J gene: TRBJ2-7; V gene: TRBV11-3; CDR3 protein: ASSLFLAGGFYEQY
J gene: TRBJ1-1; V gene: TRBV7-9; CDR3 protein: ASREGNTEAF
J gene: TRBJ2-4; V gene: TRBV11-2; CDR3 protein: ASSTGQANIQY
J gene: TRBJ2-1; V gene: TRBV12-5; CDR3 protein: ASGLVLSGTGVGSDNEQF
J gene: TRBJ1-5; V gene: TRBV6-5; CDR3 protein: ASTTTTVGNQPQH
J gene: TRBJ1-1; V gene: TRBV5-4; CDR3 protein: ASSWPGTEAF
J gene: TRBJ2-7; V gene: TRBV14; CDR3 protein: ASSQGNTLPPH
J gene: TRBJ1-1; V gene: TRBV3-1/TRBV3-2; CDR3 protein: ASSRRNTEAF
J gene: TRBJ1-3; V gene: TRBV5-6; CDR3 protein: ASSAGTGSGNTIY
J gene: TRBJ1-4; V gene: TRBV28; CDR3 protein: ASSSPPSEKLF
J gene: TRBJ1-5; V gene: TRBV19; CDR3 protein: ASTDKNQPQH
J gene: TRBJ1-5; V gene: TRBV24-1; CDR3 protein: ATNGQMGHQPQH
J gene: TRBJ1-6; V gene: TRBV2; CDR3 protein: ASSEAGAGGYSPLH
J gene: TRBJ1-2; V gene: TRBV7-2; CDR3 protein: ASSLLGQPFYYGYT
J gene: TRBJ2-1; V gene: TRBV7-2; CDR3 protein: ASSLYPGTRANTGF
J gene: TRBJ1-5; V gene: TRBV24-1; CDR3 protein: ATSDGRRTGEGQPQH
J gene: TRBJ2-7; V gene: TRBV14; CDR3 protein: ASSPLLTYSEQY
J gene: TRBJ1-6; V gene: TRBV30; CDR3 protein: ACWGMDRLSPLH
J gene: TRBJ2-5; V gene: TRBV7-9; CDR3 protein: ASSPGLATVPRLQETQY
J gene: TRBJ1-4; V gene: TRBV6-5; CDR3 protein: ASSYRPREKLF
J gene: TRBJ1-1; V gene: TRBV11-2; CDR3 protein: ASSFGTSNTEAF
J gene: TRBJ2-1; V gene: TRBV5-6; CDR3 protein: ASSLGGQGISNEQF
J gene: TRBJ1-2; V gene: TRBV28; CDR3 protein: ASTPNRDGYT
J gene: TRBJ2-5; V gene: TRBV11-2; CDR3 protein: ASSFPVETQY
J gene: TRBJ1-1; V gene: TRBV27; CDR3 protein: ASSYGQGWTEAF
J gene: TRBJ2-7; V gene: TRBV2; CDR3 protein: ASRARQVNYEQY
J gene: TRBJ2-5; V gene: TRBV15; CDR3 protein: ATSREPSGGAETQY
J gene: TRBJ1-5; V gene: TRBV30; CDR3 protein: AWSVRGTGARGQH
J gene: TRBJ2-2; V gene: TRBV30; CDR3 protein: AWSLTSDTGELF
J gene: TRBJ2-5; V gene: TRBV19; CDR3 protein: ASSTTGGEETQY